This TCR beta chain was captured by sequencing in a study of blood T cell repertoires in COVID-19 (dated by TCRdb to the early 2020s). Background for the entire study: Samples from collaborators originated in the United States, Italy and Spain and spanned both the acute and convalescent phases of COVID-19. Where HLA class I and class II types were available, the types were taken from metadata supplied by the sample provider, not from assay-based typing. Samples came from the ongoing ImmuneRACE study (first 160 participants) plus 1,254 subjects from 6 global collaborators. The repertoires were released in a freely available public database intended as a resource for research on the immune response to SARS-CoV-2. The sample metadata nearly always contained a de-identified subject ID, COVID-19 status, age in years and sex. Deeply sampled blood TCRbeta repertoires from subjects exposed to, actively infected with, or recovered from COVID-19 were included in the dataset. The prospective study material was composed of cDNA or gDNA derived from T cells, B-cell-depleted T cells, or PBMCs.

What the research found in general, with its limitations: The quantity of clinical and demographic metadata differed by source and by participant and was supplied without curation.

The CDR3, cysteine through phenylalanine, is 14 amino acids long. Just CDR3 DNA is preserved here, 42 bases in frame from base 1. Participants in the prospective study were aged 18 to 89 years, lived in 20 to 30 United States geographic areas, and enrolled through a virtual design. In the prospective study, participants were assigned to cohorts based on the clinical history participants reported in a screening survey and a study questionnaire. A participant counted as exposed if, within 2 weeks of entering the study, that participant had been in contact with someone who had a PCR-confirmed or clinician-diagnosed COVID-19 case. In the prospective study, mobile phlebotomists collected whole blood, serum and a nasopharyngeal or oropharyngeal swab from each participant. Prospective study participants could optionally give additional blood draws and questionnaires over an approximately 2-month period. Before DNA extraction, prospective study blood samples were shipped either frozen or at room temperature.

TCRbeta CDR3 regions were amplified from genomic DNA using the immunoSEQ Assay, a bias-controlled multiplex PCR. Processing in the source paper ran as follows. The number of nucleated cells in each sample was estimated from the amplification of reference gene primers within the assay. Sequence reads were collapsed and filtered to measure the absolute abundance of every unique TCRbeta CDR3 rearrangement. Productive Simpson clonality was computed per sample as the square root of Simpson's diversity index over productive rearrangements. Here the immuneACCESS table is served through TCRdb, limited to in-frame sequences with V and J called. Missing clones are a known gap in these copies; in checked studies unresolved V genes cover under half, and the rest lacks a known reason. V, J and clone size are those of that table, while D and trimming were read from the DNA. Recorded for this sample are some 270,000 clones; roughly 90% of them occurred a single time. The ten largest account for 2.8% of the sample.

As concerns this clone: Its antigen is currently not known. Base qualities were left out, and no much larger clone turns up one base away.

This chain is built from TRBV21-1 and TRBJ2-5; the table's TRBD1 call for D was not verified on the DNA. TRBV21-1 is reported as a pseudogene. The sequenced sample consisted of PBMCs or T cells enriched from blood (not recorded which). The sequence was collected from a man aged 35 to 55 who had been exposed to COVID-19. The DNA sequence is as follows: TGTGCCACCAACCGGGGACAAACCCAAGAGACCCAGTACTTC. Its coded protein is CATNRGQTQETQYF.